This T cell receptor beta chain appears in the sequencing data of a study of identical twins. Using its own MiXCR run on the 5' RACE reads, TCRdb lists one record per CDR3 protein. The sample has more than 400,000 distinct CDR3 sequences; around 15% are singletons. Trimming stripped 5 bases from V and 9 bases from J, with 11 bases between. This CDR3 has 12 amino acids. This same sample was also taken into another study, of yellow fever vaccine responses in identical twins.

This receptor was taken from a woman aged 18-29 years in good health. This chain connects TRBV12-3 or TRBV12-4 to TRBJ2-1; no clear D gene. Sequencing was performed on CD4+ T cells sorted from blood. The CDR3: CASSRISSEQFF. For the CDR3, the DNA is TGTGCCAGCAGTAGGATCTCTTCTGAGCAGTTCTTC.